This T cell receptor (beta chain) was captured in a study of cytomegalovirus exposure and HLA in healthy donors. Overall study: HLA-typed donors were the source of roughly 85 million unique TCRs held in an early data release.

The primer mix had 60 Vbeta and 13 Jbeta primers. Data came from immunoSEQ multiplex PCR; TCRdb stores just in-frame clones and leaves some out. The sample lists about 160,000 clones, approximately 83% occurring once. Study conclusions and caveats: According to the study, around 180 TCR beta chains were cytomegalovirus-associated. It has been reported that TCR beta sequences accurately predicted the HLA-A and HLA-B alleles of most subjects.

V was clipped by 6 bases and J by 6 bases; unmatched bases: 4. Germline V lookup: CDR1 SGHTA, CDR2 FQGTGA. This CDR3 spans 14 amino acids. About this clone: As yet, its antigen is unknown.

The chain employs TRBV7-3 and TRBJ2-2, with 10 bases aligning to TRBD1. The TCR originated in a boy aged 2 to 9 in good health and CMV-seronegative. Material for sequencing was PBMCs. The CDR3 region is CASSSGQGPGELFF. CDR3 sequence (DNA): TGTGCCAGCAGTTCGGGACAGGGGCCCGGGGAGCTGTTTTTT.